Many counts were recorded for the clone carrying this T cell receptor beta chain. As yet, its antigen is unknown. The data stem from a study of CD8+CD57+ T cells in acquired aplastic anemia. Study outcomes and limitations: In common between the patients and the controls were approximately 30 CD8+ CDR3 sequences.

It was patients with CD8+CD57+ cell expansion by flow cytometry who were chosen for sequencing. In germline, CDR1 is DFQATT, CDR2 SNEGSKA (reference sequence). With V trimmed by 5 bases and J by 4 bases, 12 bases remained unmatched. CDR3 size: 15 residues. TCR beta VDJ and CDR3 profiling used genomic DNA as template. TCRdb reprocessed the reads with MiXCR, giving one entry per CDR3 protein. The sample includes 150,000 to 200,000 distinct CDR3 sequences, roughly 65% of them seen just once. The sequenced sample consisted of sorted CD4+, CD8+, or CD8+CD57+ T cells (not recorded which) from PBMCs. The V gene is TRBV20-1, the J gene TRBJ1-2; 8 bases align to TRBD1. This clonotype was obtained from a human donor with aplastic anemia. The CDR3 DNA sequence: TGCAGTGCTCGAAATCGACAGGGGTCGGGCTATGGCTACACCTTC. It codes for CSARNRQGSGYGYTF.